Each of the 11 T cell receptor beta chains below was sequenced from the same sample in a study of T cells in Graves' hyperthyroidism and ophthalmopathy. Amplification targeted TCR beta CDR3 regions from RNA transcripts. The TCR CDR3 was amplified in a first-round RT-PCR using the HTBI primer set. Each CDR3 protein is one row after TCRdb ran MiXCR on the multiplex PCR reads. Of hundreds of thousands of distinct CDR3 sequences listed, roughly 16% are singletons. Sequenced: blood. These receptors were taken from a woman aged 40 to 50 with Graves' ophthalmopathy.

There are a few counts of this clonotype. V gene TRBV30 combines with J gene TRBJ1-3; no clear D. CDR1 and CDR2 from the germline V gene are GTSNPN and SVGIG (reference sequence). V lost 2 bases and J lost 7, with 15 bases in between. The CDR3 consists of 14 residues. The CDR3 loop is CAWSTPPVENTIYF. The CDR3 DNA follows: TGTGCCTGGAGTACCCCGCCAGTGGAGAACACCATATATTTT.

This clonotype appeared a single time. The rearrangement links TRBV4-1 to TRBJ2-5; 7 bases are shared with TRBD2. The CDR3 is 14 amino acids. Trimming removed 4 bases from V and 3 bases from J; junction bases left unmatched: 5. The V gene's germline CDR1 is MGHRA and CDR2 YSYEKL. CDR3 sequence: CASSRAGTKETQYF. The CDR3 nucleotides are TGCGCCAGCAGCCGTGCCGGGACTAAAGAGACCCAGTACTTC.

The rearrangement uses TRBV2 and TRBJ1-5, with D possibly being TRBD1 (6 bases). Germline V gene data show CDR1 as SNHLY and CDR2 as FYNNEI. The V end lost 6 bases, the J end lost 4 bases, and 19 bases lay between the germline ends. The CDR3 is 16 amino acids. DNA for the CDR3: TGTGCCAGCAGGGAGAGAACCGGACAGCAAAATCAGCCCCAGCATTTT. Translating it yields CASRERTGQQNQPQHF.

This clonotype has only a few counts. The chain combines TRBV28 with TRBJ2-7, with 8 bases that match TRBD2. The V and J ends lost 5 bases and 3 bases, in that order; junction bases with no gene match: 12. The V gene's germline CDR1 is MDHEN and CDR2 SYDVKM. The CDR3 consists of 16 residues. The CDR3 is CASSPRGSGKSYEQYF. DNA for the CDR3: TGTGCCAGCAGTCCCCGGGGTAGCGGGAAAAGCTACGAGCAGTACTTC. Together with reference TRBV28 and TRBJ2-7, the CDR3 gives the full variable domain: DVKVTQSSRYLVKRTGEKVFLECVQDMDHENMFWYRQDPGLGLRLIYFSYDVKMKEKGDIPEGYSVSREKKERFSLILESASTNQTSMYLCASSPRGSGKSYEQYFGPGTRLTVT.

This clonotype was recorded at least ten times. The chain combines TRBV11-3 with TRBJ2-3, with TRBD1 matching over 8 bases. Germline lookup yields CDR1 SGHNT and CDR2 YENEEA. CDR3 size: 15 residues. The trim removed 5 bases at V and 2 bases at J, leaving 6 bases unmatched. Written as DNA, the CDR3 is TGTGCCAGCAGCCAGCGACAGGGGACCACAGATACGCAGTATTTT. This codes for CASSQRQGTTDTQYF.

This clonotype was seen ten or more times. The chain joins TRBV28 to TRBJ1-1; no firm D call. The germline gives CDR1 MDHEN, CDR2 SYDVKM. Trimming took 1 base from V and 5 from J, leaving 8 bases between them. The CDR3 spans 13 residues. This chain's CDR3 is CASSLSLRTEAFF. The CDR3 DNA reads TGTGCCAGCAGTTTATCTCTACGAACTGAAGCTTTCTTT.

The chain links TRBV19 to TRBJ2-2; 7 nucleotides agree with TRBD2. Germline trimming cut 7 bases from V and 7 bases from J; bases unmatched to any gene: 9. The CDR3 runs to 14 residues. Germline CDR1 and CDR2: LNHDA and SQIVND (reference sequence). The CDR3 is CASTQRGGSGELFF. The CDR3 region has the DNA TGTGCCAGTACCCAACGCGGGGGAAGCGGGGAGCTGTTTTTT.

The gene calls are TRBV6-5 and TRBJ2-5; 15 bases map to TRBD2. This CDR3 comprises 18 residues. Germline V gene data show CDR1 as MNHEY and CDR2 as SVGAGI. V shed 3 bases, J shed 1 base, and the junction held 6 bases outside the gene matches. Here the CDR3 DNA reads TGTGCCAGCAGTTATGGGGGGACTAGCGGGGGGAGCCAAGAGACCCAGTACTTC. This gives the protein CASSYGGTSGGSQETQYF.

This clonotype was recorded many times. The V gene is TRBV2, the J gene TRBJ2-5, with TRBD2 identical over 7 bases. Germline CDR1 SNHLY, CDR2 FYNNEI. The CDR3 has 12 residues. Trimming removed 8 bases from V and 5 bases from J; junction bases left unmatched: 5. CDR3 in DNA: TGTGCCAGCGGGGCGGGAGCGGAGACCCAGTACTTC. Its protein is CASGAGAETQYF. The full variable domain, its missing parts supplied by reference TRBV2 and TRBJ2-5, is EPEVTQTPSHQVTQMGQEVILRCVPISNHLYFYWYRQILGQKVEFLVSFYNNEISEKSEIFDDQFSVERPDGSNFTLKIRSTKLEDSAMYFCASGAGAETQYFGPGTRLLVL.

This clonotype showed up just a few times. CDR3 in DNA: TGTGCCAGCAGTTTAGCCCGAGTGAGTAAGGTTCTTTCTGGAAACACCATATATTTT. This translates into CASSLARVSKVLSGNTIYF. The V call is TRBV12-3 or TRBV12-4, the J call TRBJ1-3; D unclear. This CDR3 comprises 19 residues. The V end was cut by 0 bases, the J end by 1 base, with 19 bases between.

This clonotype was found a few times. The CDR3 nucleotides read TGTGCCACCAGTGATAGGAACACTGAAGCTTTCTTT. It translates to CATSDRNTEAFF. The chain is built from TRBV24-1 and TRBJ1-1; D remains unclear. Germline CDR1 KGHDR, CDR2 SFDVKD. CDR3 length: 12 residues. The V gene lost 3 bases and the J gene lost 1 base, with 2 bases spanning the gap.